The source of this T cell receptor beta chain is a study of T-cell memory formation after mild COVID-19 (dated by TCRdb to about 2021). Study-wide context: TCR sequence clusters from the two donors were found to be largely donor specific. Longitudinal TCRalpha and TCRbeta repertoire sequencing tracked T-cell clones expanding and contracting after mild COVID-19 in a couple of donors. Two young, previously healthy adult volunteers made up the cohort, one male and one female.

This clonotype was seen a few times. Its antigen is currently not known. Within one base of it there is no much larger clone, and no base qualities were kept. Instrument used: Illumina NovaSeq 6000. TCRalpha and TCRbeta cDNA libraries were built by 5'RACE with constant-segment primers, adding sample barcodes and unique molecular identifiers. Trizol reagent was used to extract RNA from every sample. The libraries were amplified in two PCR steps, and the second step added a second sample barcode and Illumina TruSeq adapters. The libraries were sequenced on an Illumina NovaSeq using 2 x 150 bp paired-end reads. In the authors' own workflow: The reads were demultiplexed and collapsed into UMI-guided consensus sequences using migec v1.2.7. Using mixcr v2.1.11, the UMI consensuses were aligned to TRA and TRB V and J templates and assembled into clonotypes. Clonotypes were classified as expanded or contracted when called significant by both edgeR and NoisET, with noise models trained on biological replicates. For edgeR calls, the thresholds were a false discovery rate-adjusted p below 0.01 and a log2 fold-change of 1. As an exploratory analysis of dynamics, max-normalized trajectories of the 1000 most abundant clonotypes were examined with PCA combined with hierarchical clustering. Separately sequenced CD4+ and CD8+ repertoires were used to assign a CD4 or CD8 phenotype to each responding clone. TCRdb handled the public reads itself, with Q25 trimming in fastp and clone calling in MiXCR, and kept productive beta chains. For every CDR3 protein sequence, its rows merge into one entry that carries the most common genes and DNA. The V and J calls come from TCRdb's annotation, not from the publication. The sample table lists some 320,000 distinct CDR3 sequences, 13% to 15% of them with a count of one. Jointly, the top ten make up roughly 23% of the sample.

Ficoll-Paque density gradient centrifugation was used to isolate PBMCs. Trimming takes 2 bases from V and 7 bases from J, and the germline ends sit 12 bases apart. Looking up the germline V gene yields CDR1 SGHTS and CDR2 YDEGEE. The CDR3, cysteine through phenylalanine, is 13 amino acids long. Of all the DNA, just the CDR3 is kept, 39 bases in frame from base 1. What the study reported, not specific to this receptor: From day 15 to 85, contracting clones showed balanced CD4/CD8 phenotypes, whereas a second wave of clones that expanded from day 15 to 37 leaned towards CD4+. SARS-CoV-2 specificity of the second-wave clones peaking on day 37 was not confirmed. The detection of some responding clones in pre-infection memory suggests that pre-existing cross-reactive memory T cells joined the SARS-CoV-2 response. Contracting CD4+ clones turned up mainly in the CM and EM memory subsets, whereas EMRA was where CD8+ clones were enriched. Only two mild cases were covered in the study, and larger cohorts including severe cases with pre-infection samples were considered necessary.

The chain was built from TRBV5-8 and TRBJ1-2, with the D gene call left open. The TCR was taken from a man aged 18 to 29 who had mild COVID-19 (a few samples of this study predate the infection). The sample titles of this study are shuffled in the database, so cell type and time point are left out; the donor was told from shared clones. Material: PBMCs or a T cell subset sorted from them (not recorded which). The CDR3 loop reads CASSFPRFGGYTF. The bases are TGTGCCAGCAGCTTCCCCCGATTCGGTGGCTACACCTTC.